What follows are 4 T cell receptor beta chains derived from one specimen sequenced in a study of CD8+ T cells in alopecia areata. Sequencing templates came from extracted RNA that was reverse transcribed into cDNA. Sequencing used immunoSEQ multiplex PCR; TCRdb keeps in-frame clones, though not all of them. Here the sample spans 65,000 to 90,000 clones, 45% to 60% being singletons. Sample: NKG2D-high CD8+ T cells sorted from blood. These receptors all stem from a human donor with alopecia areata.

This clone was counted between two and nine times. This chain connects TRBV5-1 to TRBJ1-1, with 7 positions matching TRBD1. The germline gives CDR1 SGHRS, CDR2 YFSETQ. The trim removed 0 bases at V and 4 bases at J, leaving 3 bases unmatched. The CDR3 runs 14 residues. For the CDR3, the DNA is TGCGCCAGCAGCTTGGTGGCAGGGGGCACTGAAGCTTTCTTT. This translates into CASSLVAGGTEAFF.

The V gene is TRBV29-1, the J gene TRBJ2-4; TRBD1 aligns across 8 bases. This CDR3 has 14 residues. V lost 4 bases to trimming and J lost 4 bases; unmatched junction nucleotides: 6. CDR1 and CDR2 from the germline V gene are SQVTM and ANQGSEA. CDR3 loop: CSVVGQGAKNIQYF. DNA of the CDR3: TGCAGCGTTGTCGGCCAGGGGGCGAAAAACATTCAGTACTTC.

This clone was picked up a small number of times. The CDR3 here is CASSQGTGEFQPQHF. The CDR3 nucleotides are TGCGCCAGCAGCCAAGGGACAGGGGAATTTCAGCCCCAGCATTTT. This chain connects TRBV4-3 to TRBJ1-5; TRBD1 matches 9 bases. J gave up 6 bases and V 1 base, and 4 bases lay outside the gene matches. CDR3 length: 15 amino acids. Germline assignment: CDR1 LGHNA and CDR2 YSLEER.

V and J are TRBV6-5 and TRBJ1-5; D ambiguous. Germline V gives CDR1 MNHEY, CDR2 SVGAGI. V was trimmed by 8 bases and J by 3 bases, leaving 5 bases between them. This CDR3 region has 11 residues. The CDR3 sequence: CASGPNQPQHF. In DNA form, the CDR3 reads TGTGCCAGCGGGCCCAATCAGCCCCAGCATTTT.